This T cell receptor (beta chain) was documented in a study of T cells in Graves' hyperthyroidism and ophthalmopathy. General study findings and limits: Blood shared most expanded thyroid clonotypes above 0.001.

As for this clonotype: Antigen: not known. The junction shows a germline mismatch at one end, possibly a read error.

CDR3 size: 17 residues. Per the germline V gene, CDR1 is LNHDA and CDR2 is SQIVND (reference sequence). TCR beta CDR3 regions were amplified from RNA. The HTBI primer set drove a first-round RT-PCR of the TCR CDR3. TCRdb reanalysed the multiplex PCR reads using MiXCR and keeps one entry per CDR3 protein. The profile covers nearly 600,000 distinct CDR3 sequences, with about 15% appearing a single time and roughly 5.7% taken by the ten largest. Hyperthyroidism in the patients, aged 18 to 65, was newly diagnosed and under 2 months in duration. Uncontrolled infection, other autoimmune disease, pregnancy or lactation led to exclusion. Used for diagnoses were clinical symptoms, serum thyroxine and TRAb, thyroid ultrasound and orbital computed tomography.

Material: blood. This TCR was recovered from a woman aged 25 to 39 with Graves' hyperthyroidism that later progressed to Graves' ophthalmopathy. This chain uses TRBV19 with TRBJ1-3; the D is unclear. The CDR3 sequence is CASSRSYPPTSGNAIYF. In nucleotides, the CDR3 is TGTGCCAGTAGTAGATCGTACCCGCCTACCTCTGGAAACGCCATATATTTT.